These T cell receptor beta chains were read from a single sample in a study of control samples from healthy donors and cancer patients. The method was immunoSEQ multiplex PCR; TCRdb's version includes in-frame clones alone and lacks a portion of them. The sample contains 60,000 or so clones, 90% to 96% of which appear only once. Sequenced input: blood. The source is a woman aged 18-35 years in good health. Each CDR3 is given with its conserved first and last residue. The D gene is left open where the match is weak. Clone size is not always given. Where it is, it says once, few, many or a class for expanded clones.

CDR3 DNA: TGTGCCAGCAGTCCCGGTCCTTCCAATGAGCAGTTCTTC
CDR3 protein: CASSPGPSNEQFF
D gene: NA
V gene: TRBV12-3/TRBV12-4
clone size: NA
J gene: TRBJ2-1

CDR3 DNA: TGTGCCAGCAGCAATAGCGGGGGGCGCGATACGCAGTATTTT
CDR3 protein: CASSNSGGRDTQYF
D gene: TRBD2
V gene: TRBV9
clone size: NA
J gene: TRBJ2-3

CDR3 DNA: TGCGCCAGCAGCCCCTTGATTAATTCACCCCTCCACTTT
CDR3 protein: CASSPLINSPLHF
D gene: NA
V gene: TRBV10-2
clone size: NA
J gene: TRBJ1-6

CDR3 DNA: TGCGCCAGCAGCTTGGCGGAGGGGTGGCCTGAAGCTTTCTTT
CDR3 protein: CASSLAEGWPEAFF
D gene: NA
V gene: TRBV5-1
clone size: NA
J gene: TRBJ1-1

CDR3 DNA: TGTGCCAGCAGTTACGGTACCGGGACAGCCTATGGCTACACCTTC
CDR3 protein: CASSYGTGTAYGYTF
D gene: TRBD1
V gene: TRBV6-2/TRBV6-3
clone size: once
J gene: TRBJ1-2

CDR3 DNA: TGTGCCAGCAGTTTATGGGACAGCGGATTCTATGGCTACACCTTC
CDR3 protein: CASSLWDSGFYGYTF
D gene: NA
V gene: TRBV28
clone size: NA
J gene: TRBJ1-2

CDR3 DNA: TGTGCCAGCAGCTCCTTCCTTGAGACTAGCGGGGTTAAAAATGAGCAGTTCTTC
CDR3 protein: CASSSFLETSGVKNEQFF
D gene: TRBD2
V gene: TRBV5-4
clone size: NA
J gene: TRBJ2-1

CDR3 DNA: TGCGCCAGCAGCCACGAGAAAAGGGAGACTGAAGCTTTCTTT
CDR3 protein: CASSHEKRETEAFF
D gene: NA
V gene: TRBV5-1
clone size: NA
J gene: TRBJ1-1

CDR3 DNA: TGTGCCAGCAGCCTCGTGTTTTCTGGGGAGCAGTACTTC
CDR3 protein: CASSLVFSGEQYF
D gene: NA
V gene: TRBV7-2
clone size: NA
J gene: TRBJ2-7

CDR3 DNA: TGTGCCAGCAGCTCCGTTCTCTACGAGCAGTACTTC
CDR3 protein: CASSSVLYEQYF
D gene: NA
V gene: TRBV6-2/TRBV6-3
clone size: NA
J gene: TRBJ2-7

CDR3 DNA: TGTGCCAGCAGCTTAGCGGGGCGCCAGCCCCAGCATTTT
CDR3 protein: CASSLAGRQPQHF
D gene: NA
V gene: TRBV12-3/TRBV12-4
clone size: NA
J gene: TRBJ1-5

CDR3 DNA: TGTGCCACCAGCAGAGATTGGTTGGAATCCAGAAACACCATATATTTT
CDR3 protein: CATSRDWLESRNTIYF
D gene: NA
V gene: TRBV15
clone size: NA
J gene: TRBJ1-3

CDR3 DNA: TGTGCCAGCAGCTCAGACAGAGCGGTACAGAACACTGAAGCTTTCTTT
CDR3 protein: CASSSDRAVQNTEAFF
D gene: NA
V gene: TRBV7-9
clone size: NA
J gene: TRBJ1-1

CDR3 DNA: TGTGCCAGCAGCCCCATACCTCCGACGGGGGCCTCCACAGATACGCAGTATTTT
CDR3 protein: CASSPIPPTGASTDTQYF
D gene: NA
V gene: TRBV3-1/TRBV3-2
clone size: NA
J gene: TRBJ2-3

CDR3 DNA: TGTGCCAGCAGTATACCGGGACAGGGACATCAGCCCCAGCATTTT
CDR3 protein: CASSIPGQGHQPQHF
D gene: TRBD1
V gene: TRBV6-2/TRBV6-3
clone size: NA
J gene: TRBJ1-5

CDR3 DNA: TGCGCCAGCAGCCAAGATGCTAATATGGTCTCTGGGGCCAACGTCCTGACTTTC
CDR3 protein: CASSQDANMVSGANVLTF
D gene: NA
V gene: TRBV4-1
clone size: NA
J gene: TRBJ2-6

CDR3 DNA: TGTGCCAGCAGCTTGCTAATCAGGGGGAGAGGAGGCTACACCTTC
CDR3 protein: CASSLLIRGRGGYTF
D gene: TRBD1
V gene: TRBV5-4
clone size: NA
J gene: TRBJ1-2

CDR3 DNA: TGTGCCAGCAGTTGGAGGGGGCAGGAGACCCAGTACTTC
CDR3 protein: CASSWRGQETQYF
D gene: NA
V gene: TRBV6-5
clone size: NA
J gene: TRBJ2-5

CDR3 DNA: TGTGCCAGCAGCTTAACGGGGGGAACAGATACGCAGTATTTT
CDR3 protein: CASSLTGGTDTQYF
D gene: TRBD2
V gene: TRBV11-2
clone size: NA
J gene: TRBJ2-3

CDR3 DNA: TGTGCCAGCAGCCCCCCTGGGGGGCCCAGGGTCACTGAAGCTTTCTTT
CDR3 protein: CASSPPGGPRVTEAFF
D gene: NA
V gene: TRBV7-9
clone size: NA
J gene: TRBJ1-1

CDR3 DNA: TGTGCTAGTGGTTTGGTCCCCGGGGAAGAGACCCAGTACTTC
CDR3 protein: CASGLVPGEETQYF
D gene: NA
V gene: TRBV12-5
clone size: NA
J gene: TRBJ2-5

CDR3 DNA: TGCAGCGTTGCGGGGAGCAATCAGCCCCAGCATTTT
CDR3 protein: CSVAGSNQPQHF
D gene: NA
V gene: TRBV29-1
clone size: NA
J gene: TRBJ1-5

CDR3 DNA: TGTGCCAGCAGGAGGGGAGGGCTAGGCACTGAAGCTTTCTTT
CDR3 protein: CASRRGGLGTEAFF
D gene: NA
V gene: TRBV6-5
clone size: once
J gene: TRBJ1-1

CDR3 DNA: TGCACCAGCAGACTTAATGGTTTGTGCCAAAGTCGGACCAACGTCCTGACTTTC
CDR3 protein: CTSRLNGLCQSRTNVLTF
D gene: NA
V gene: TRBV1
clone size: NA
J gene: TRBJ2-6

CDR3 DNA: TGTGCAAGTCGCTCCCGGGAGAAATGGACAGGGCGGCGGGAGACCCAGTACTTC
CDR3 protein: CASRSREKWTGRRETQYF
D gene: NA
V gene: TRBV12-2
clone size: NA
J gene: TRBJ2-5

CDR3 DNA: TGTGCCAGCAGCACCACAGGGCCTGGTGAAGCTTTCTTT
CDR3 protein: CASSTTGPGEAFF
D gene: NA
V gene: TRBV9
clone size: NA
J gene: TRBJ1-1

CDR3 DNA: TGTGCCAGCAGTTTTGGAAACACTGAAGCTTTCTTT
CDR3 protein: CASSFGNTEAFF
D gene: NA
V gene: TRBV27
clone size: NA
J gene: TRBJ1-1

CDR3 DNA: TGTGCCAGCTCACCACCGGTCGAGACTTTTTTGAACACTGAAGCTTTCTTT
CDR3 protein: CASSPPVETFLNTEAFF
D gene: NA
V gene: TRBV18
clone size: NA
J gene: TRBJ1-1

CDR3 DNA: TGTGCCAGCAGCCGGTCTCTTCAGTCAGGGGCCAACGTCCTGACTTTC
CDR3 protein: CASSRSLQSGANVLTF
D gene: NA
V gene: TRBV5-4
clone size: NA
J gene: TRBJ2-6

CDR3 DNA: TGCGCCAGCAGCCAAGAGACAGGGTCTGGGGCCAACGTCCTGACTTTC
CDR3 protein: CASSQETGSGANVLTF
D gene: TRBD1
V gene: TRBV4-3
clone size: NA
J gene: TRBJ2-6

CDR3 DNA: TGTGCCAGCAGCTCGGGACCCACCTCCCACGAGCAGTACTTC
CDR3 protein: CASSSGPTSHEQYF
D gene: NA
V gene: TRBV5-4
clone size: NA
J gene: TRBJ2-7

CDR3 DNA: TGTGCCAGCAGCAGCGGGGGCGCGTACGAGCAGTACTTC
CDR3 protein: CASSSGGAYEQYF
D gene: TRBD2
V gene: TRBV5-5
clone size: NA
J gene: TRBJ2-7

CDR3 DNA: TGTGCCAGCAGTTTATCGTACAGGGGCCGGTATGGCTACACCTTC
CDR3 protein: CASSLSYRGRYGYTF
D gene: TRBD1
V gene: TRBV28
clone size: NA
J gene: TRBJ1-2

CDR3 DNA: TGTGCCAGCAGCTTAGCGAGAGGACAGGGGGCTTCCTACGAGCAGTACTTC
CDR3 protein: CASSLARGQGASYEQYF
D gene: TRBD1
V gene: TRBV7-8
clone size: NA
J gene: TRBJ2-7

CDR3 DNA: TGTGCCAGCAGCCAACCCCAAGAAAGTAACACTGAAGCTTTCTTT
CDR3 protein: CASSQPQESNTEAFF
D gene: NA
V gene: TRBV3-1/TRBV3-2
clone size: NA
J gene: TRBJ1-1

CDR3 DNA: TGTGCCAGCAGTTCCCAACCGGGACTAGACTACAGAGAGACCCAGTACTTC
CDR3 protein: CASSSQPGLDYRETQYF
D gene: TRBD2
V gene: TRBV27
clone size: NA
J gene: TRBJ2-5

CDR3 DNA: TGTGCCAGCAGCTTAGTAGCGGGGGCTGGAATCCAAGAGACCCAGTACTTC
CDR3 protein: CASSLVAGAGIQETQYF
D gene: TRBD2
V gene: TRBV11-2
clone size: NA
J gene: TRBJ2-5

CDR3 DNA: TGTGCCACCAGCAGAGATTTGGGCAGTTTAATAATCAGCCCCCAGCATTTT
CDR3 protein: CATSRDLGSLIISPQHF
D gene: NA
V gene: TRBV15
clone size: NA
J gene: TRBJ1-5

CDR3 DNA: TGTGCCAGCAGCCAAGGGGTTAGCACCGGGGAGCTGTTTTTT
CDR3 protein: CASSQGVSTGELFF
D gene: NA
V gene: TRBV4-2
clone size: NA
J gene: TRBJ2-2

CDR3 DNA: TGCGCCAGCAGCCAAGAGGGGACCTCAGCCAAAAACATTCAGTACTTC
CDR3 protein: CASSQEGTSAKNIQYF
D gene: NA
V gene: TRBV4-1
clone size: NA
J gene: TRBJ2-4

CDR3 DNA: TGTGCCAGCACCCCCGACGAAAACTATGGCTACACCTTC
CDR3 protein: CASTPDENYGYTF
D gene: NA
V gene: TRBV6-5
clone size: few
J gene: TRBJ1-2

CDR3 DNA: TGTGCCAGCAGCCAAGATTTGAAAGGGTTCATCTATGGCTACACCTTC
CDR3 protein: CASSQDLKGFIYGYTF
D gene: NA
V gene: TRBV3-1/TRBV3-2
clone size: NA
J gene: TRBJ1-2

CDR3 DNA: TGTGCCAGCAGTGAACGGGGGATACCCTACGAGCAGTACTTC
CDR3 protein: CASSERGIPYEQYF
D gene: NA
V gene: TRBV2
clone size: NA
J gene: TRBJ2-7

CDR3 DNA: TGTGCCAGCAGCTTACAGGATTCCCCGCCTTACACCTTC
CDR3 protein: CASSLQDSPPYTF
D gene: NA
V gene: TRBV6-4
clone size: NA
J gene: TRBJ1-2

CDR3 DNA: TGTGCCAGCAGTTGGGGGGGGCAATGGTATGGCTACACCTTC
CDR3 protein: CASSWGGQWYGYTF
D gene: NA
V gene: TRBV27
clone size: NA
J gene: TRBJ1-2

CDR3 DNA: TGTGCCAGTAGCGGAAGGGCTTCCTATGGCTACACCTTC
CDR3 protein: CASSGRASYGYTF
D gene: NA
V gene: TRBV19
clone size: NA
J gene: TRBJ1-2

CDR3 DNA: TGTGCCAGCACCGACCGGGACCCTCCCAACAATGAGCAGTTCTTC
CDR3 protein: CASTDRDPPNNEQFF
D gene: NA
V gene: TRBV6-5
clone size: NA
J gene: TRBJ2-1

CDR3 DNA: TGTGCCAGCAGTTACTCCCTAATGTCCCAGGGACAGATCTATGGCTACACCTTC
CDR3 protein: CASSYSLMSQGQIYGYTF
D gene: TRBD1
V gene: TRBV6-2/TRBV6-3
clone size: NA
J gene: TRBJ1-2

CDR3 DNA: TGTGCCAGCTCTCAGACTAGCGGGGGATACAATGAGCAGTTCTTC
CDR3 protein: CASSQTSGGYNEQFF
D gene: TRBD2
V gene: TRBV19
clone size: once
J gene: TRBJ2-1

CDR3 DNA: TGCGCCAGCAGCTTGGGACAGGGGGACGAGCAGTACTTC
CDR3 protein: CASSLGQGDEQYF
D gene: TRBD1
V gene: TRBV5-1
clone size: NA
J gene: TRBJ2-7

CDR3 DNA: TGTGCCACCAGCAGAGTACCCTTAAATTCCTACGAGCAGTACTTC
CDR3 protein: CATSRVPLNSYEQYF
D gene: NA
V gene: TRBV15
clone size: NA
J gene: TRBJ2-7

CDR3 DNA: TGCAGCGCCACAGGGAGGGGGTTGGACTATGGCTACACCTTC
CDR3 protein: CSATGRGLDYGYTF
D gene: NA
V gene: TRBV29-1
clone size: NA
J gene: TRBJ1-2

CDR3 DNA: TGCAGTGCTAGTGACGGGGACCAGCCCACACTTCCAGCTTTCTTT
CDR3 protein: CSASDGDQPTLPAFF
D gene: NA
V gene: TRBV20-1
clone size: NA
J gene: TRBJ1-1